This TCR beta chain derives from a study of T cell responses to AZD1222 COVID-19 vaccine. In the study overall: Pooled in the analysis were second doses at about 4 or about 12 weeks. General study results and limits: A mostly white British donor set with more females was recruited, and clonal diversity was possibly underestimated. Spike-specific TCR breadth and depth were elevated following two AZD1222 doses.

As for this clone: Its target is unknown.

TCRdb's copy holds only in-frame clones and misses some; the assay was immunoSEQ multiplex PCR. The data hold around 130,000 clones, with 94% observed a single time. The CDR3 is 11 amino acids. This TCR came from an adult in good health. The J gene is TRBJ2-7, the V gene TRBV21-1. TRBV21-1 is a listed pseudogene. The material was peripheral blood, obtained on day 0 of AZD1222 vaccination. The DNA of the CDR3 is TGTGCCAGCAGCAAAGGCTCCGAGCAGTACTTC. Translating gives CASSKGSEQYF.